The next 18 T cell receptor beta chains were all read from a single sample in a study of identical twins. MiXCR, applied by TCRdb to the 5' RACE reads, yields one record per CDR3 protein. In the table there are about 550,000 distinct CDR3 sequences, 20% to 25% of which are singletons. This same sample was also taken into another study, of yellow fever vaccine responses in identical twins.

Material for sequencing was CD4+ T cells sorted from blood. All receptors come from a woman under 30 in good health.

This clonotype was seen more than once but under ten times. V gene TRBV2 combines with J gene TRBJ2-7; TRBD1 aligns across 7 bases. The CDR3 spans 15 residues. V shed 3 bases, J shed 8 bases, and the junction held 13 bases outside the gene matches. From germline, CDR1 is SNHLY and CDR2 FYNNEI. In DNA, the CDR3 is TGTGCCAGCAGTGAGTTGTCAGGGGGTCTCTTCAAGCAGTACTTC. Translation gives CASSELSGGLFKQYF.

The chain joins TRBV12-3 or TRBV12-4 to TRBJ2-3; D is undetermined. The CDR3 is 16 amino acids. V lost 6 bases and J lost 0, with 16 bases in between. The CDR3 spells CASSLWATTSTDTQYF. The CDR3 DNA follows: TGTGCCAGCAGCCTATGGGCGACGACTAGCACAGATACGCAGTATTTT.

This chain joins TRBV7-2 and TRBJ2-2; D is undetermined. V was cut by 6 bases and J by 6 bases, with 11 bases left in between. The CDR3 spans 13 residues. CDR1 and CDR2 from the germline V gene are SGHTA and FQGNSA. In DNA form, the CDR3 reads TGTGCCAGCAGTCAAATAGTGGCCGGGGAGCTGTTTTTT. The encoded protein is CASSQIVAGELFF. The full variable domain, rest sourced from reference TRBV7-2 and TRBJ2-2, is GAGVSQSPSNKVTEKGKDVELRCDPISGHTALYWYRQSLGQGLEFLIYFQGNSAPDKSGLPSDRFSAERTGGSVSTLTIQRTQQEDSAVYLCASSQIVAGELFFGEGSRLTVL.

This clonotype was detected only a few times. The CDR3 sequence is CASSFGTGAHYGYTF. CDR3 bases: TGTGCCAGCAGTTTTGGGACAGGGGCTCACTATGGCTACACCTTC. The chain links TRBV12-3 or TRBV12-4 to TRBJ1-2; 10 bases are shared with TRBD1. There are 15 residues in the CDR3. With 3 bases clipped from V and 3 bases from J, the junction kept 4 bases outside the gene matches.

This chain joins TRBV28 and TRBJ1-1; 9 bases map to TRBD1. The V segment lost 5 bases and the J segment 8 bases; nucleotides outside the gene matches: 6. CDR1 and CDR2 (germline): MDHEN, SYDVKM. CDR3 length: 13 residues. The CDR3 loop reads CASSGTGFGEAFF. In DNA, the CDR3 is TGTGCCAGCAGTGGGACAGGGTTTGGGGAAGCTTTCTTT.

This clonotype occurred a few times. This chain joins TRBV21-1 and TRBJ2-4; the D call TRBD1 from the table was never checked on the DNA. TRBV21-1 is tagged as a pseudogene. The CDR3 has 16 amino acids. In DNA form, the CDR3 reads TGTGCCAGCACCCCACTTGTGGGGGCGGCCAAAAACATTCAGTACTTC. Encoded protein: CASTPLVGAAKNIQYF.

The chain recombines TRBV6-5 with TRBJ1-5; 8 nucleotides match TRBD1. V lost 4 bases and J lost 6; bases outside the gene matches: 5. There are 14 residues in the CDR3. The germline V gene has CDR1 MNHEY and CDR2 SVGAGI. CDR3 sequence reads: CASSSRGQGQPQHF. The CDR3 DNA reads as TGTGCCAGCAGTTCCAGGGGGCAGGGTCAGCCCCAGCATTTT.

A few counts support this clonotype. V gene TRBV10-3 combines with J gene TRBJ2-2; tentatively, D is TRBD1 (5 bases). Germline CDR1 ENHRY, CDR2 SYGVKD. This CDR3 is built from 15 residues. The germline V and J ends were trimmed by 0 bases and 6 bases, with 11 bases remaining between them. The CDR3 nucleotides are TGTGCCATCAGTGAGTCGGGGCAGCCTCCCGGGGAGCTGTTTTTT. Residues: CAISESGQPPGELFF.

The rearrangement uses TRBV24-1 and TRBJ1-2, with 8 bases aligning to TRBD1. Germline lookup yields CDR1 KGHDR and CDR2 SFDVKD. V was clipped by 3 bases and J by 6 bases; unmatched bases: 5. The CDR3 consists of 14 residues. The CDR3 here is CATSDGQGRNGYTF. CDR3 nucleotides: TGTGCCACCAGTGATGGACAGGGTCGAAATGGCTACACCTTC.

The V call is TRBV5-1, the J call TRBJ1-2; D call uncertain. The germline V gene has CDR1 SGHRS and CDR2 YFSETQ. This CDR3 is built from 15 residues. The V gene lost 0 bases and the J gene lost 1 base, with 10 bases spanning the gap. CDR3 residues: CASSLEVGFNYGYTF. The DNA for the CDR3 is TGCGCCAGCAGCTTGGAAGTCGGCTTTAACTATGGCTACACCTTC. Supplemented by reference TRBV5-1 and TRBJ1-2, the full variable domain reads KAGVTQTPRYLIKTRGQQVTLSCSPISGHRSVSWYQQTPGQGLQFLFEYFSETQRNKGNFPGRFSGRQFSNSRSEMNVSTLELGDSALYLCASSLEVGFNYGYTFGSGTRLTVV.

The chain combines TRBV7-9 with TRBJ2-2; 9 bases agree with TRBD1. The CDR3 covers 15 residues. CDR1 and CDR2 from the germline V gene are SEHNR and FQNEAQ (reference sequence). V was clipped by 4 bases and J by 4 bases; unmatched bases: 4. CDR3 amino acids: CASSWGTGSTGELFF. Here the CDR3 DNA reads TGTGCCAGCAGCTGGGGGACAGGGAGCACCGGGGAGCTGTTTTTT.

This clonotype was found a few times. V usage is TRBV5-5 and J usage is TRBJ1-5; a weak D match, TRBD1 (5 bases). This CDR3 contains 14 residues. V was trimmed by 0 bases and J by 6 bases, leaving 10 bases between them. In germline, CDR1 is SGHKS, CDR2 YYEKEE (reference sequence). The CDR3 spells CASSLEQGPQPQHF. CDR3 in DNA: TGTGCCAGCAGCTTGGAGCAGGGTCCTCAGCCCCAGCATTTT.

This clonotype was recorded at least ten times. This chain connects TRBV9 to TRBJ2-4; TRBD2 aligns across 7 bases. The CDR3 is 17 amino acids. The germline CDR1 and CDR2 sequences are SGDLS and YYNGEE. Trimming cost V 2 bases and J 3 bases; bases outside gene matches: 11. The CDR3 is CASSVVAAPGGKNIQYF. CDR3 sequence (DNA): TGTGCCAGCAGCGTCGTAGCGGCCCCGGGAGGCAAAAACATTCAGTACTTC. Drawing the rest from reference TRBV9 and TRBJ2-4, the complete variable domain is DSGVTQTPKHLITATGQRVTLRCSPRSGDLSVYWYQQSLDQGLQFLIQYYNGEERAKGNILERFSAQQFPDLHSELNLSSLELGDSALYFCASSVVAAPGGKNIQYFGAGTRLSVL.

This rearrangement joins TRBV10-3 to TRBJ2-1; 7 bases match TRBD2. Germline CDR1 is ENHRY and CDR2 is SYGVKD. CDR3 length: 19 amino acids. V shed 5 bases and J 1 base; nucleotides not matched to a gene: 17. CDR3 residues: CAISMSGIRQKSSYNEQFF. Written as DNA, the CDR3 is TGTGCCATCAGTATGAGCGGGATACGCCAAAAGTCGTCCTACAATGAGCAGTTCTTC.

In this sample, this clonotype turned up a few times. The chain combines TRBV5-1 with TRBJ2-3, with a weak D call TRBD2 (5 bases). The length of the CDR3 is 14 residues. Trimming left V 6 bases short and J 1 base short, with 12 bases between. Germline V gives CDR1 SGHRS, CDR2 YFSETQ. CDR3 loop: CASNEGWGTDTQYF. The CDR3 DNA reads as TGCGCCAGCAACGAGGGATGGGGCACAGATACGCAGTATTTT. Variable domain in full (rest from reference TRBV5-1 and TRBJ2-3): KAGVTQTPRYLIKTRGQQVTLSCSPISGHRSVSWYQQTPGQGLQFLFEYFSETQRNKGNFPGRFSGRQFSNSRSEMNVSTLELGDSALYLCASNEGWGTDTQYFGPGTRLTVL.

J is TRBJ2-5 and V is TRBV7-8; no reliable D call. The germline V gene encodes CDR1 SGHVS and CDR2 FQNEAQ. Trimming shortened V by 5 bases and J by 2 bases, and 9 bases separated the two germline ends. The CDR3 has 13 residues. The CDR3 sequence: CASSQHRQETQYF. Written as DNA, the CDR3 is TGTGCCAGCAGCCAACACCGACAAGAGACCCAGTACTTC.

This clonotype came up a few times. The chain carries TRBV12-3 or TRBV12-4 and TRBJ2-2; 12 positions agree with TRBD2. The CDR3 consists of 15 residues. Unmatched junction bases numbered 5, after V lost 5 bases and J lost 7 bases. CDR3 in amino acids: CASSPSGRGNGELFF. DNA of the CDR3: TGTGCCAGCAGTCCTAGCGGGAGGGGTAACGGGGAGCTGTTTTTT.

The chain couples TRBV6-2 or TRBV6-3 to TRBJ2-7; 13 positions agree with TRBD2. Trimming cost V 6 bases and J 4 bases; bases outside gene matches: 9. Looked up from germline, CDR1 is MNHEY and CDR2 is SVGEGT. There are 16 residues in the CDR3. The CDR3 here is CASSSGLAGVLYEQYF. The DNA for the CDR3 is TGTGCCAGCAGCTCCGGACTAGCGGGAGTATTATACGAGCAGTACTTC.